Presented here are 10 T cell receptor beta chains from one specimen sequenced in a study of naive CD8 T cells in extremely preterm neonates. The repertoire was sequenced with immunoSEQ multiplex PCR; TCRdb's copy has only in-frame clones and lacks some. Counted here are about 7,900 clones, approximately 98% occurring once; the ten biggest clones make up 2.5% to 3.5%. The material sequenced was naive CD8+ T cells from blood. Receptors were obtained from a human donor in good health.

The chain carries TRBV7-9 and TRBJ1-2; D is possibly TRBD1 (5 bases). The CDR3 loop spans 15 amino acids. Between the trimmed V and J ends, which lost 0 bases and 4 bases, there was a span of 12 bases. The germline V gene has CDR1 SEHNR and CDR2 FQNEAQ (reference sequence). In DNA form, the CDR3 reads TGTGCCAGCAGCTTAGCGCAGGGTGGGGCCTATGGCTACACCTTC. It is translated as CASSLAQGGAYGYTF.

V gene TRBV28 combines with J gene TRBJ1-4, with D maybe TRBD1 (5 bases). V dropped 5 bases and J dropped 0 bases, with 7 bases sitting between them. The CDR3 sequence is 14 residues long. Germline V gene lookup returns CDR1 MDHEN and CDR2 SYDVKM. The CDR3 bases are TGTGCCAGCAGTGACAGAACAACTAATGAAAAACTGTTTTTT. Its protein is CASSDRTTNEKLFF.

The J gene is TRBJ2-1, the V gene TRBV25-1; D call uncertain. V lost 3 bases and J lost 9, with 18 bases in between. Per the germline V gene, CDR1 is MGHDK and CDR2 is SYGVNS. This CDR3 is built from 15 residues. CDR3 sequence (DNA): TGTGCCAGCAGTGAGATGCCTGGGTCGCCGGGTGAGCAGTTCTTC. It encodes CASSEMPGSPGEQFF.

V and J are TRBV11-2 and TRBJ1-5, with D unresolved. The CDR3 extends over 14 amino acids. The V and J ends lost 1 base and 2 bases respectively, with 6 bases between them. Germline CDR1 is SGHAT and CDR2 is FQNNGV. For the CDR3, the DNA is TGTGCCAGCAGCTTAGCGCAGGGCAATCAGCCCCAGCATTTT. Amino acid sequence: CASSLAQGNQPQHF.

This chain joins TRBV7-8 and TRBJ1-1, with TRBD1 matching over 7 bases. Trimming cost V 5 bases and J 0 bases; bases outside gene matches: 6. The length of the CDR3 is 15 residues. Looked up from germline, CDR1 is SGHVS and CDR2 is FQNEAQ. The CDR3 loop is CASSTRTGMNTEAFF. The CDR3, as DNA: TGTGCCAGCAGCACCCGGACAGGAATGAACACTGAAGCTTTCTTT.

This chain connects TRBV7-8 to TRBJ2-2, with 9 bases fitting TRBD1. Germline values: CDR1 SGHVS, CDR2 FQNEAQ. This CDR3 contains 20 residues. After removal of 0 bases from V and 0 bases from J, the junction contained 11 bases not matched to a gene. Here the CDR3 DNA reads TGTGCCAGCAGCTTAGCAAATTTTACAGGGGGCATCGCGAACACCGGGGAGCTGTTTTTT. This sequence encodes CASSLANFTGGIANTGELFF.

This chain uses TRBV27 with TRBJ1-6, with D perhaps matching TRBD1 (5 bases). Trimming shortened V by 4 bases and J by 4 bases, and 8 bases separated the two germline ends. This CDR3 spans 14 amino acids. Germline V CDR1 and CDR2: MNHEY, SMNVEV (reference sequence). The CDR3 DNA sequence: TGTGCCAGCAGTTATACAGGTTATAATTCACCCCTCCACTTT. Amino acid sequence: CASSYTGYNSPLHF.

V gene TRBV6-1 combines with J gene TRBJ2-2; TRBD1 matches at 7 bases. This CDR3 is built from 14 residues. After removal of 6 bases from V and 6 bases from J, the junction contained 7 bases not matched to a gene. CDR1 and CDR2 from the germline V gene are MNHNS and SASEGT. The CDR3 DNA sequence: TGTGCCAGCAGCAGGGGGTGGGACGCCGGGGAGCTGTTTTTT. Translating gives CASSRGWDAGELFF.

The V call is TRBV4-2, the J call TRBJ2-2; D is unresolved. There are 14 residues in the CDR3. CDR1 and CDR2 (germline): LGHNA, YNFKEQ. V lost 1 base and J lost 4, with 7 bases in between. CDR3 region: CASSQATGTGELFF. Written as DNA, the CDR3 is TGTGCCAGCAGCCAAGCGACGGGCACCGGGGAGCTGTTTTTT.

V gene TRBV19 combines with J gene TRBJ1-1; tentative D call: TRBD1 (6 bases). Trimming pared 6 bases from V and 2 bases from J, leaving 16 bases between. Per the germline V gene, CDR1 is LNHDA and CDR2 is SQIVND (reference sequence). This CDR3 region has 15 residues. The CDR3 DNA follows: TGTGCCAGTAGAGAGGGGGGACTAGGAAACACTGAAGCTTTCTTT. Translated, it gives CASREGGLGNTEAFF.